These T cell receptor beta chains were read from a single sample in a study of T cells after yellow fever vaccination. TCRdb re-called the 5' RACE reads through MiXCR, storing one row per CDR3 protein. The data show more than 300,000 distinct CDR3 sequences, with around 10% seen just once and 3.3% held by the top ten. The material was CD4+ T cells sorted from PBMCs, obtained 45 days after the yellow fever booster vaccination. The source is a young man who received the YFV17D yellow fever vaccine. Both conserved end residues are part of each CDR3. D genes are given only for firm matches. The listing skips clone size in some rows; elsewhere it reads once, few, many or a size class.

V,J,size,D,DNA,CDR3
TRBV7-3,TRBJ2-3,medium-sized,NA,TGTGCCAGCAGCCTCTATGGCACAGATACGCAGTATTTT,CASSLYGTDTQYF
TRBV20-1,TRBJ1-2,NA,NA,TGCAGTGCTAGAGTGGGCACCGCTTATGGCTACACCTTC,CSARVGTAYGYTF
TRBV11-2,TRBJ2-3,few,NA,TGTGCCAGCAGCTTACATATGGGCACAGATACGCAGTATTTT,CASSLHMGTDTQYF
TRBV6-2/TRBV6-3,TRBJ2-7,NA,TRBD1,TGTGCCAGCAGTACCCCTGACAGGGGCTACGAGCAGTACTTC,CASSTPDRGYEQYF
TRBV6-1,TRBJ2-4,NA,TRBD2,TGTGCCAGCAGTGAGTCGGGGGGAAACATTCAGTACTTC,CASSESGGNIQYF
TRBV20-1,TRBJ2-3,few,NA,TGCACTGGACAGAGCACAGATACGCAGTATTTT,CTGQSTDTQYF
TRBV25-1,TRBJ2-1,few,TRBD2,TGTGCCAGCAGGCGGGGGGGGAGTGAGCAGTTCTTC,CASRRGGSEQFF
TRBV10-3,TRBJ1-6,few,NA,TGTGCCATCAGTGAGTCCGGCCAAAGAAGGAATTCACCCCTCCACTTT,CAISESGQRRNSPLHF
TRBV2,TRBJ2-3,few,TRBD2,TGTGCCAGCAGCTGGGAGACTAGCGGAAGGCAGAAGCCAGATACGCAGTATTTT,CASSWETSGRQKPDTQYF
TRBV6-2/TRBV6-3,TRBJ1-1,NA,NA,TGTGCCGCCGAATATGGGGCGGGCACTGAAGCTTTCTTT,CAAEYGAGTEAFF
TRBV20-1,TRBJ1-5,NA,TRBD1,TGCAGTGCTAGAGATTTTAGGGGACAGGGTATCAATCAGCCCCAGCATTTT,CSARDFRGQGINQPQHF
TRBV5-1,TRBJ1-2,many,NA,TGCGCCAGCAGCTCCGATTACCCGGGGAGCTACACCTTC,CASSSDYPGSYTF
TRBV28,TRBJ1-6,few,NA,TGTGCCAGCATCTCCGGGGGAGGTAATTCACCCCTCCACTTT,CASISGGGNSPLHF
TRBV4-1,TRBJ1-6,NA,NA,TGCGCCAGCAGCCAAGGGGCCCTGAATAATTCACCCCTCCACTTT,CASSQGALNNSPLHF
TRBV7-8,TRBJ2-1,NA,TRBD1,TGTGCCAGCAGCTCATCTAGGACAGGGGGCTGGAATGAGCAGTTCTTC,CASSSSRTGGWNEQFF